Given below is one T cell receptor beta chain in context. Its antigen is not identified. Researchers ran the PCR with 60 Vbeta and 13 Jbeta primers. Profiled with immunoSEQ multiplex PCR; TCRdb holds only in-frame clones, not every one. Seen here are approximately 73,000 clones, approximately 57% observed once, and the top ten hold approximately 5.4%. These data originate in a study of cytomegalovirus exposure and HLA in healthy donors. V lost 1 base and J 1 base, leaving 7 bases between the germline ends. Germline lookup yields CDR1 ENHRY and CDR2 SYGVKD. There are 14 residues in the CDR3. Points from the study as a whole: Reports state that TCR beta sequences accurately predicted most subjects' HLA-A and HLA-B alleles.

The material sequenced was PBMCs. This receptor was obtained from a young man in good health and CMV-seropositive. The chain has TRBV10-3 and TRBJ2-5, with D tentatively TRBD2 (5 bases). CDR3: CAISELGVQETQYF. The DNA of the CDR3 is TGTGCCATCAGTGAGTTGGGAGTCCAAGAGACCCAGTACTTC.